This is a list of T cell receptor beta chains from one sample in a study of breast tumors, draining lymph nodes, adjacent tissues. TCRdb re-called the multiplex PCR reads through MiXCR, storing one row per CDR3 protein. The table records around 190,000 distinct CDR3 sequences, 25% to 40% of them present only once. The sample taken for sequencing was axillary lymph node tissue. All receptors come from a female donor with breast cancer. Some clones in this sample may be carry-over from other donors' samples. Each CDR3 is given with its conserved first and last residue. Fields, in order: CDR3 DNA, CDR3 protein, V gene, clone size, D gene, J gene. A D gene is named only where the DNA matches it firmly. Rows give clone size only sometimes, using once, few, many, or a class for an expanded clone.

TGTGCCAGTAGTATAGATCTGGGCGGGGGCTACAATGAGCAGTTCTTC | CASSIDLGGGYNEQFF | TRBV19 | . | TRBD2 | TRBJ2-1
TGTGCCAGCAGCCACGGAGGAGGGTCAACTAATGAAAAACTGTTTTTT | CASSHGGGSTNEKLFF | TRBV3-1 | few | . | TRBJ1-4
TGCGCCAGCCGCCAACCCCCAGGGGTCGAGCAGTACTTC | CASRQPPGVEQYF | TRBV3-1 | . | . | TRBJ2-7
TGCAGTGCTAGCATGCCTAGCGGGGTGGGGGAGACCCAGTACTTC | CSASMPSGVGETQYF | TRBV20-1 | . | TRBD2 | TRBJ2-5
TGTGCCAGTAGTATCGGGACAGGGCTCTGCAATGAGCAGTTCTTC | CASSIGTGLCNEQFF | TRBV19 | . | TRBD1 | TRBJ2-1
TGTGCCAGCAGTTGGTCCCAGGGATCCCATGAGCAGTTCTTC | CASSWSQGSHEQFF | TRBV12-3/TRBV12-4 | many | . | TRBJ2-1
TGCAGCGTTGTGGCCAGGAGCTCCTACGAGCAGTACTTC | CSVVARSSYEQYF | TRBV29-1 | many | . | TRBJ2-7
TGTGCCAGCAGTTCAACCCCCAATACGCAGTATTTT | CASSSTPNTQYF | TRBV28 | . | . | TRBJ2-3
TGTGCCAGTAGCGTCGGACTAGCGGGGATCAATGAGCAGTTCTTC | CASSVGLAGINEQFF | TRBV19 | many | TRBD2 | TRBJ2-1
TGTGCCAGCCTAAGCGCCGGGACAGGGGGCCAAGAGACCCAGTACTTC | CASLSAGTGGQETQYF | TRBV2 | many | TRBD1 | TRBJ2-5
TGCAGCCCGGTGGGACAGTCCTTCTCCGAGCAGTACTTC | CSPVGQSFSEQYF | TRBV29-1 | . | TRBD1 | TRBJ2-7
TGTGCCAGCAGTTACTCCCACAGCTCCTACGAGCAGTACTTC | CASSYSHSSYEQYF | TRBV6-5 | many | . | TRBJ2-7
TGTGCCAGTAGGGGGGCTAGCGGGGAGAACACCGGGGAGCTGTTTTTT | CASRGASGENTGELFF | TRBV19 | many | TRBD2 | TRBJ2-2
TGTGCCAGCAGCTTAGGTAGATGGACGGTCCGCTCCTACGAGCAGTACTTC | CASSLGRWTVRSYEQYF | TRBV11-3 | . | . | TRBJ2-7
TGCAGTGCTAGAGATCGCCTAGCGGATTACACAGATACGCAGTATTTT | CSARDRLADYTDTQYF | TRBV20-1 | many | TRBD2 | TRBJ2-3
TGTGCCAGCAGTGCGGGGGGGCAATGGAATGAGCAGTTCTTC | CASSAGGQWNEQFF | TRBV3-1 | . | TRBD2 | TRBJ2-1
TGCGCCAGCAGCCGAGACCCGTTGGATACGCAGTATTTT | CASSRDPLDTQYF | TRBV4-1 | many | . | TRBJ2-3
TGTGCCAGCAGTGAATATGGTGGCGGGGAGCTGTTTTTT | CASSEYGGGELFF | TRBV25-1 | . | . | TRBJ2-2
TGTGCCAGCAGCTTAGGGTACACAGGGCAATTCTATGGCTACACCTTC | CASSLGYTGQFYGYTF | TRBV7-9 | many | . | TRBJ1-2
TGTGCCAGCAGTGAATGGAGGGTCTACGAGCAGTACTTC | CASSEWRVYEQYF | TRBV2 | many | . | TRBJ2-7
TGTGCCAGCAGTTTAGAGGGGGAGAGCAATCAGCCCCTCCACTTT | CASSLEGESNQPLHF | TRBV12-3/TRBV12-4 | . | . | TRBJ1-6
TGTGCCAGCAGCTTAGATCGGATCATTCTAGGCACTGAAGCTTTCTTT | CASSLDRIILGTEAFF | TRBV11-3 | few | . | TRBJ1-1
TGCAGTGCTAGCCACACCTCCTATGGCTACACCTTC | CSASHTSYGYTF | TRBV20-1 | many | . | TRBJ1-2
TGTGCCATCAGTGCTAGGACAGGGGGTCCCTACGAGCAGTACTTC | CAISARTGGPYEQYF | TRBV10-3 | . | TRBD1 | TRBJ2-7
. | CATSVGQGAAGYTFGSGTQYF | TRBV24-1 | . | . | TRBJ2-5
TGTGCCAGCAGCTTAGGGCTAGCGGGAGCTCACAATGAGCAGTTCTTC | CASSLGLAGAHNEQFF | TRBV7-8 | many | TRBD2 | TRBJ2-1
TGTGCCACCAGCACTTGGGACAGGGGAGGAGATACGCAGTATTTT | CATSTWDRGGDTQYF | TRBV15 | many | TRBD1 | TRBJ2-3
TGCAGTGCTCCCCGCCGGCCAAGCGCAGATACGCAGTATTTT | CSAPRRPSADTQYF | TRBV20-1 | . | . | TRBJ2-3
TGCGCCAGCAGCCAAGACTTGGCCAGGGACAGGGATAATTCACCCCTCCACTTT | CASSQDLARDRDNSPLHF | TRBV4-1 | many | TRBD1 | TRBJ1-6
TGTGCCAGCAGCCAAGATAAAGGGGGCGGTGAAAAACTGTTTTTT | CASSQDKGGGEKLFF | TRBV3-1 | . | TRBD1 | TRBJ1-4
TGCAGTGCTACCGGGACTAGCGGGAGTTCCTCCTACGAGCAGTACTTC | CSATGTSGSSSYEQYF | TRBV20-1 | many | TRBD2 | TRBJ2-7
TGTGCCAGCCACGCAGGGGGTTTCCACGAGCAGTACTTC | CASHAGGFHEQYF | TRBV12-3/TRBV12-4 | many | TRBD1 | TRBJ2-7
TGTGCCAGCAGCCAAGAGTTTGGGGGTGAAAAACTGTTTTTT | CASSQEFGGEKLFF | TRBV4-2 | . | . | TRBJ1-4
TGTGCCAGCAGCTTGGCAGGGTTTCAGCCCCAGCATTTT | CASSLAGFQPQHF | TRBV5-6 | many | . | TRBJ1-5
TGTGCCAGTGACAGGGATAACTATGGCTACACCTTC | CASDRDNYGYTF | TRBV6-6 | many | TRBD1 | TRBJ1-2
TGTGCCAGCAGTAACCGGGACAGGGGTTTAAATGAGCAGTTCTTC | CASSNRDRGLNEQFF | TRBV6-6 | few | TRBD1 | TRBJ2-1
TGTGCCACCAGTGATGCGGGAGGAAATACGCAGTATTTT | CATSDAGGNTQYF | TRBV24-1 | many | TRBD2 | TRBJ2-3
TGCAGCGTTGGGGACGGATACACTGAAGCTTTCTTT | CSVGDGYTEAFF | TRBV29-1 | few | . | TRBJ1-1
TGTGCCAGCTCACCACCGGGCCAACACACCGGGGAGCTGTTTTTT | CASSPPGQHTGELFF | TRBV18 | many | . | TRBJ2-2
TGCGCCAGCAGTGATTGGGGAGGGGACAATCAGCCCCAGCATTTT | CASSDWGGDNQPQHF | TRBV10-2 | . | . | TRBJ1-5